This T cell receptor beta chain was identified in a study of Graves' ophthalmopathy and Graves' hyperthyroidism (dated by TCRdb to the late 2010s). Regarding the complete study: Peripheral blood was collected at initial diagnosis, prior to any treatment. For training and testing, the 100 or so patients in the discovery cohort were randomly divided in a 7:3 ratio. The independent validation cohort included approximately 19 hyperthyroidism patients plus 17 patients who later progressed from hyperthyroidism to ophthalmopathy. To explore V-J signatures that separate ophthalmopathy from hyperthyroidism, a discovery set of about a hundred patients was enrolled, consisting of 43 with ophthalmopathy and about 60 with stable hyperthyroidism. Following sample collection, hyperthyroidism patients were given methimazole at a starting dose of 30 mg daily, and ophthalmopathy patients were given high-dose intravenous methylprednisolone. To tell Graves' ophthalmopathy apart from Graves' hyperthyroidism, and to predict which patients would progress to ophthalmopathy, the study relied on TCR beta repertoire signatures. T-cell repertoires of thyroid tissue and blood were compared in a handful of hyperthyroidism patients. In total, 135 blood samples were TCR-sequenced: some 43 ophthalmopathy, some 72 hyperthyroidism and roughly 17 hyperthyroidism-to-ophthalmopathy patients. Here is what the overall study found, with its caveats: Most expanded thyroid clonotypes with a frequency above 0.001 also appeared in blood, which suggests that blood repertoires may reflect the immune response in the thyroid. In cross-validation, the 13-signature model distinguished ophthalmopathy from stable hyperthyroidism with around 90% sensitivity and 81% to 82% specificity, while in the test set the corresponding values were 80% and 75%. In validation, the model predicted ophthalmopathy progression with 70.59% sensitivity and less than 80% specificity; 12 predicted patients were CT-confirmed with GO in a median of around 6 months. No statistical method was used to set the sample size in advance, and the investigators knew which group each participant was assigned to.

TCR beta CDR3 regions were amplified from RNA transcripts for repertoire sequencing. The first round of RT-PCR was done with HTBI primers and the Qiagen OneStep RT-PCR kit, and was followed by a second round of multiplex PCR, then size selection and purification. The libraries underwent paired-end sequencing with 100 bp reads on an Illumina HiSeq2000. Per the source publication's procedure: SOAPnuke was used for read processing, and reads with adapters, uncalled bases, a mean Phred below 15, or no exact constant-primer or identifier match were discarded. COPE v1.2.5 was used to merge high-quality paired reads. Each unique nucleotide sequence was treated as a clonotype, and MiTCR v1.1 was used to align the clonotypes to the IMGT TRB V, D and J references. The analysis was limited to V-J combinations with a frequency above 0.0001, which together covered more than 99% of repertoires. For each V-J combination, a TCR clonal expansion and chaos score was defined as the ratio of F50 clonal expansion to chaos observed in the TCRdist matrix. Welch's t-statistics and random forest were used to reduce features to about a dozen V-J combinations, which were fed into a naive Bayes classifier. The similarity between thyroid and blood repertoires was quantified using the Morisita-Horn index. TCRdb trimmed public reads at Q25 via fastp, called clones via MiXCR and kept in-frame beta chains. Rows are unified per CDR3 protein, each entry keeping the most common DNA and genes. TCRdb assigned the V and J calls; the authors' analysis was not used. For this sample the table gives about 480,000 distinct CDR3 sequences, of which approximately 14% were detected only once. 9.8% of the sample lies in the top ten.

The germline V gene sets CDR1 to MGHRA and CDR2 to YSYEKL. The CDR3, cysteine through phenylalanine, is 14 amino acids long. Only the CDR3 part of the read is kept: 42 bases, read in frame from the first base. Trimming leaves V shorter by 4 bases and J shorter by 5 bases, with the junction holding 7 bases beyond the gene matches. This clonotype was seen many times. Its antigen remains unidentified. No clone much larger than this one lies a single base away; base qualities are absent. Patients with ophthalmopathy had moderately to severely active disease, with a Clinical Activity Score of 3 or more, a NOSPECS grade of 4 or more, and a disease duration of less than 3 months. Patients with other autoimmune diseases, uncontrolled infections, pregnancy or lactation were excluded from the study. Clinical symptoms, serum thyroxine, TRAb, thyroid ultrasound and orbital computed tomography were used for diagnosis. Ficoll-Paque density gradient centrifugation was used to isolate PBMCs from under 11 ml of fresh peripheral blood. Total RNA was extracted with Trizol reagent and quality-checked on an Agilent 2100 Bioanalyzer.

The sequenced material came from blood. This TCR was recovered from a woman in her twenties or thirties with Graves' ophthalmopathy. Donor details come from another sample of the same person, matched by shared clones. Recombination connected TRBV4-1 to TRBJ2-5, with 7 bases in between that match TRBD1. The CDR3 region has the sequence CASSLQGIGETQYF. At the DNA level, the sequence is TGCGCCAGCAGCCTACAGGGGATTGGTGAGACCCAGTACTTC.